This T cell receptor (beta chain) was captured by sequencing in a study of T-cell reconstitution after alpha-beta-depleted transplantation in children (dated by TCRdb to the mid-2010s). At the level of the whole study: The study quantitatively tracked T-cell immune reconstitution after TCRalphabeta/CD19-depleted allogeneic hematopoietic cell transplantation in children using TCR repertoire profiling.

This clonotype was seen more than once but under ten times. It lacks a known antigen. Base qualities are not at hand, and no much larger clone is one base apart. Library preparation was by PCR. The instrument given in TCRdb is Illumina HiSeq 2500. TCR libraries were prepared with molecular barcoding, using unique molecular identifiers to normalize TCRbeta repertoire quantification. The raw public reads went through TCRdb reprocessing: fastp at Q25, MiXCR clone calling, in-frame beta chains kept. When rows share a CDR3 protein, they turn into one entry using the most common DNA and genes. The table for this sample lists about 610,000 distinct CDR3 sequences; more than 9% of them were counted only once. The ten largest clonotypes hold roughly 4% of the sample. This specimen consisted of PBMCs from the stem cell graft donor, obtained from the stem cell graft. The clonotype comes from a human donor who donated a stem cell graft to a child with acute myeloid leukemia.

The DNA sequence reads TGTGCCAGCAGCCCGAACGGACAGGGCACTGAAGCTTTCTTT. It codes for CASSPNGQGTEAFF. This receptor chain uses TRBV7-2 and TRBJ1-1, and 8 junctional nucleotides match TRBD1. Looking up the germline V gene yields CDR1 SGHTA and CDR2 FQGNSA. The germline V end is reduced by 5 bases and the J end by 4 bases; junction bases left unmatched: 6. The CDR3 runs 14 amino acids, cysteine and phenylalanine included. The kept DNA is CDR3 alone, 42 bases in frame from the first base.